This T cell receptor beta chain was documented in a study of shared clonotypes between healthy human individuals. Per the germline V gene, CDR1 is SNHLY and CDR2 is FYNNEI. The CDR3 contains 17 residues. The V and J ends lost 7 bases and 0 bases, in that order; junction bases with no gene match: 5. Produced via immunoSEQ multiplex PCR; TCRdb's table is partial and in-frame only. Among some 650,000 clones listed, about 97% were seen once. The sequencing input was naive CD4+ T cells sorted from blood. As for subset: CD45RA+ positively selected. The receptor was derived from a woman between 25 and 40 years old in good health. The chain has TRBV2 and TRBJ2-3; 15 bases are a match to TRBD2. The CDR3 region has the DNA TGTGCCAGCACCGGACTAGCGGGAGGGTTAAGCACAGATACGCAGTATTTT. This encodes CASTGLAGGLSTDTQYF.